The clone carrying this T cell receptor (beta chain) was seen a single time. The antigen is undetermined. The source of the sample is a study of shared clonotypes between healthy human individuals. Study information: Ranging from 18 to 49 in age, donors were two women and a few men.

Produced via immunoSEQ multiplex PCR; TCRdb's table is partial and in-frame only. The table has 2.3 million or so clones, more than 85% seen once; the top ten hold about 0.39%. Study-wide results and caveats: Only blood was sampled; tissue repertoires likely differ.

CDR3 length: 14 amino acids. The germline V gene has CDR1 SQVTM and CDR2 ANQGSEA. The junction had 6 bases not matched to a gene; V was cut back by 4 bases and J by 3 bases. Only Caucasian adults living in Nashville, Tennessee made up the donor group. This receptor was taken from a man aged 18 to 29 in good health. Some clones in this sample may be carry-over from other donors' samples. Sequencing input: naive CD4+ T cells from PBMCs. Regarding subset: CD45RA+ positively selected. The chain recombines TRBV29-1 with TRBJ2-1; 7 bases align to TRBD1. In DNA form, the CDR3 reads TGCAGCGTTGTGAGGGACAGCCTCTACAATGAGCAGTTCTTC. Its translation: CSVVRDSLYNEQFF.